These T cell receptor beta chains were read from a single sample in a study of T-cell memory formation after mild COVID-19. TCRdb called the 5' RACE reads again in MiXCR, with one record for every CDR3 protein. Counted here are roughly 340,000 distinct CDR3 sequences, more than 15% occurring once; the ten biggest clones make up approximately 20%. Specimen: PBMCs or a T cell subset sorted from them (not recorded which). These receptors were obtained from a man aged 18 to 30 who had mild COVID-19 (a few samples of this study predate the infection). Cell type and time point are not known. Each CDR3 is given with its conserved first and last residue. The order of the fields is V gene, J gene, D gene, clone size, CDR3 protein, CDR3 DNA. A D gene is named only where the DNA matches it firmly. The listing skips clone size in some rows; elsewhere it reads once, few, many or a size class.

TRBV12-3/TRBV12-4	TRBJ2-3	TRBD2	many	CASSLAPGGAGGRFRRDTQYF	TGTGCCAGCAGTTTAGCCCCAGGAGGGGCGGGGGGTCGTTTCCGGCGAGATACGCAGTATTTT
TRBV4-2	TRBJ1-5	-	-	CASSQEARQEYQPQHF	TGTGCCAGCAGCCAAGAGGCTAGGCAGGAATATCAGCCCCAGCATTTT
TRBV2	TRBJ1-1	-	-	CASSEAESWDTEAFF	TGTGCCAGCAGTGAAGCTGAGAGTTGGGACACTGAAGCTTTCTTT
TRBV6-1	TRBJ1-1	-	few	CASTRDRLDTEAFF	TGTGCCAGCACCCGGGACCGCCTGGACACTGAAGCTTTCTTT
TRBV18	TRBJ2-7	TRBD1	many	CASSGTGAYEQYF	TGTGCCAGCTCAGGGACAGGAGCCTACGAGCAGTACTTC
TRBV18	TRBJ2-5	-	-	CASSPRVGPETQYF	TGTGCCAGCTCACCACGGGTCGGACCAGAGACCCAGTACTTC
TRBV20-1	TRBJ2-6	-	few	CSARDPQGSPDVLTF	TGCAGTGCTAGAGATCCACAGGGTTCGCCTGACGTCCTGACTTTC
TRBV6-5	TRBJ2-1	-	few	CASRPTSGETYNEQFF	TGTGCCAGCAGGCCCACGAGTGGGGAAACCTACAATGAGCAGTTCTTC
TRBV10-1	TRBJ1-2	-	few	CASSDRGGYTF	TGCGCCAGCAGTGATCGGGGTGGCTACACCTTC
TRBV28	TRBJ1-6	-	-	CASSSQGRGYNSPLHF	TGTGCCAGCAGTTCACAGGGAAGGGGCTATAATTCACCCCTCCACTTT
TRBV7-2	TRBJ1-5	TRBD1	few	CASSKDREGQPQHF	TGTGCCAGCAGCAAGGACAGGGAGGGCCAGCCCCAGCATTTT
TRBV20-1	TRBJ2-2	TRBD1	few	CSAARQGVHTGELFF	TGCAGTGCCGCCCGACAGGGGGTACACACCGGGGAGCTGTTTTTT
TRBV7-2	TRBJ2-3	-	few	CASSATSGADTQYF	TGTGCCAGCAGCGCCACTAGTGGGGCAGATACGCAGTATTTT
TRBV14	TRBJ2-5	TRBD1	-	CASSQNRGPETQYF	TGTGCCAGCAGCCAAAACAGGGGGCCAGAGACCCAGTACTTC
TRBV7-9	TRBJ2-5	TRBD1	-	CASSLVDRGQPETQYF	TGTGCCAGCAGCTTAGTCGACAGGGGGCAGCCAGAGACCCAGTACTTC
TRBV12-3/TRBV12-4	TRBJ2-1	-	many	CASSPQAGAGEQFF	TGTGCCAGCAGTCCGCAGGCGGGGGCTGGTGAGCAGTTCTTC
TRBV20-1	TRBJ2-5	-	-	CSASAARETQYF	TGCAGTGCTAGTGCGGCCCGAGAGACCCAGTACTTC
TRBV29-1	TRBJ2-3	-	few	CSVEDGQRADTQYF	TGCAGCGTTGAAGATGGCCAGCGGGCCGATACGCAGTATTTT
TRBV3-1	TRBJ2-4	TRBD1	-	CASSYLGTEKNIQYF	TGTGCCAGCAGCTATTTGGGGACAGAGAAAAACATTCAGTACTTC
TRBV4-2	TRBJ1-5	TRBD1	-	CASSQGQGYQPQHF	TGTGCCAGCAGCCAAGGACAGGGTTATCAGCCCCAGCATTTT
TRBV19	TRBJ1-1	-	few	CASSIGGRDTEAFF	TGTGCCAGTAGTATAGGGGGTAGAGACACTGAAGCTTTCTTT
TRBV7-2	TRBJ1-5	-	few	CASSLYSGAGNQPQHF	TGTGCCAGCAGCTTATACTCTGGTGCAGGGAATCAGCCCCAGCATTTT
TRBV24-1	TRBJ2-5	TRBD1	-	CATSDLPTGGPQETQYF	TGTGCCACCAGTGATTTGCCGACAGGGGGTCCCCAAGAGACCCAGTACTTC
TRBV7-6	TRBJ1-1	TRBD1	few	CASSFPGTGEYTEAFF	TGTGCCAGCAGCTTCCCGGGGACAGGGGAATACACTGAAGCTTTCTTT
TRBV9	TRBJ2-1	TRBD2	-	CASKGGTSFSEQFF	TGTGCCAGCAAGGGGGGGACTAGTTTTAGTGAGCAGTTCTTC
TRBV9	TRBJ2-7	-	once	CASSVGSGTYEQYF	TGTGCCAGCAGCGTGGGGTCTGGGACCTACGAGCAGTACTTC
TRBV4-1	TRBJ2-1	TRBD2	few	CASSQQGLAGVYNEQFF	TGCGCCAGCAGCCAACAGGGACTAGCGGGGGTATACAATGAGCAGTTCTTC
TRBV10-3	TRBJ2-5	TRBD1	-	CANSPGGGETQYF	TGTGCCAACTCTCCAGGGGGTGGTGAGACCCAGTACTTC
TRBV7-3	TRBJ2-1	TRBD2	few	CASSVGLAGGSYRDEQFF	TGTGCCAGCAGCGTGGGACTAGCGGGGGGCTCTTACAGGGATGAGCAGTTCTTC
TRBV12-3/TRBV12-4	TRBJ2-5	TRBD1	-	CASSNNRGLKTQYF	TGTGCCAGCAGCAATAACAGGGGGCTAAAGACCCAGTACTTC
TRBV2	TRBJ1-2	-	-	CASLRERNYGYTF	TGTGCCAGCCTCAGGGAACGGAACTATGGCTACACCTTC
TRBV7-3	TRBJ2-2	-	few	CASSQQGSPGSCFF	-
TRBV5-1	TRBJ1-2	-	few	CASSLDRNGYTF	TGCGCCAGCAGCCTCGACAGGAATGGCTACACCTTC
TRBV5-1	TRBJ2-1	TRBD2	few	CASGTSGGLNEQFF	TGCGCCAGCGGTACTAGCGGGGGCCTTAATGAGCAGTTCTTC
TRBV2	TRBJ2-7	-	-	CASSEESRGSYEQYF	TGTGCCAGCAGTGAAGAGTCTCGGGGCTCCTACGAGCAGTACTTC
TRBV7-9	TRBJ2-1	TRBD2	few	CASSLPGGNEQFF	TGTGCCAGCAGCCTCCCGGGGGGGAATGAGCAGTTCTTC
TRBV7-2	TRBJ1-2	-	many	CASSTRRDYTF	TGTGCCAGCAGCACGAGAAGGGACTACACCTTC
TRBV7-9	TRBJ1-4	-	-	CASSFQEGHEKLFF	TGTGCCAGCAGCTTCCAGGAAGGGCATGAAAAACTGTTTTTT
TRBV7-9	TRBJ2-7	-	few	CASSSPAGDEKNEQYF	TGTGCCAGCAGCTCCCCAGCGGGCGATGAGAAGAACGAGCAGTACTTC
TRBV29-1	TRBJ2-5	-	many	CSGGGVQETQYF	TGCAGCGGAGGGGGAGTCCAAGAGACCCAGTACTTC
TRBV3-1	TRBJ1-1	-	few	CASSQEGVYTEAFF	TGTGCCAGCAGCCAAGAAGGGGTTTACACTGAAGCTTTCTTT
TRBV5-1	TRBJ1-1	-	-	CASLDGLNTEAFF	TGCGCCAGCCTGGACGGCTTGAACACTGAAGCTTTCTTT
TRBV12-3/TRBV12-4	TRBJ2-5	TRBD2	-	CASSPRPGGGPQETQYF	TGTGCCAGCAGTCCCCGGCCTGGCGGGGGACCACAAGAGACCCAGTACTTC
TRBV7-3	TRBJ1-5	TRBD1	-	CASSLKLSSTGEGNQPQHF	TGTGCCAGCAGCTTAAAGCTCAGTTCTACAGGGGAGGGCAATCAGCCCCAGCATTTT
TRBV12-3/TRBV12-4	TRBJ2-2	TRBD2	many	CASSLTSGGAGELFF	TGTGCCAGCAGTTTGACTAGCGGGGGGGCCGGGGAGCTGTTTTTT
TRBV6-1	TRBJ2-3	TRBD2	-	CASSFSIAGGTDTQYF	TGTGCCAGCAGTTTTTCAATAGCGGGGGGCACAGATACGCAGTATTTT
TRBV27	TRBJ1-3	-	few	CASSLRGGGNTIYF	TGTGCCAGCAGTTTGAGGGGAGGTGGAAACACCATATATTTT
TRBV5-1	TRBJ2-3	TRBD1	few	CASTLEGATDTQYF	TGCGCCAGCACTCTAGAGGGGGCCACAGATACGCAGTATTTT
TRBV20-1	TRBJ1-6	TRBD1	few	CSARKDRESPLHF	TGCAGTGCTAGAAAGGACAGGGAATCACCCCTCCACTTT
TRBV7-2	TRBJ1-1	TRBD1	-	CASSMDRGAEAFF	TGTGCCAGCAGCATGGACAGGGGCGCTGAAGCTTTCTTT
TRBV24-1	TRBJ2-3	-	few	CATSDPVRDTDTQYF	TGTGCCACCAGTGACCCGGTGAGGGACACAGATACGCAGTATTTT
TRBV5-1	TRBJ2-1	TRBD2	many	CASSWTSGGAYEQFF	TGCGCCAGCAGCTGGACTAGCGGGGGGGCCTATGAGCAGTTCTTC
TRBV7-9	TRBJ1-1	-	few	CASSLGAIMNTEAFF	TGTGCCAGCAGCCTAGGGGCAATCATGAACACTGAAGCTTTCTTT
TRBV4-1	TRBJ2-3	-	few	CASSQEAYSTDTQYF	TGCGCCAGCAGCCAAGAGGCCTACAGCACAGATACGCAGTATTTT
TRBV2	TRBJ2-4	-	-	CASSEQTHIKNIQYF	TGTGCCAGCAGTGAACAGACGCACATTAAAAACATTCAGTACTTC
TRBV10-3	TRBJ1-6	TRBD1	few	CAISTGQSPSASPLHF	TGTGCCATCAGTACGGGACAGTCCCCATCCGCATCACCCCTCCACTTT
TRBV15	TRBJ1-2	-	many	CATSRRRDRFYGYTF	TGTGCCACCAGCAGACGACGCGACAGGTTCTATGGCTACACCTTC